The 16 T cell receptor beta chains reported below all come from one sample, sequenced in a study of pediatric ulcerative colitis. Repertoires were generated with immunoSEQ multiplex PCR, while TCRdb's copy carries only in-frame clones and drops some. The top ten hold nearly 1.5% of the sample, which has some 57,000 clones, more than 75% seen once. Source material: blood. These TCRs come from a boy aged 5-17 years who was a control in a study of pediatric ulcerative colitis.

The chain recombines TRBV5-1 with TRBJ1-1; D possibly corresponds to TRBD1 (5 bases). The CDR3 consists of 16 residues. Germline V gene sequence: CDR1 SGHRS, CDR2 YFSETQ. The V and J ends lost 5 bases and 10 bases respectively, with 27 bases between them. The CDR3 nucleotides read TGCGCCAGCAGTCCCCTCGCTCGGGGCTGGGGGGTATTAGCTTTCTTT. It is translated as CASSPLARGWGVLAFF. The whole variable domain, filled in from reference TRBV5-1 and TRBJ1-1, reads KAGVTQTPRYLIKTRGQQVTLSCSPISGHRSVSWYQQTPGQGLQFLFEYFSETQRNKGNFPGRFSGRQFSNSRSEMNVSTLELGDSALYLCASSPLARGWGVLAFFGQGTRLTVV.

The chain links TRBV10-3 to TRBJ2-7; D could derive from TRBD1 or TRBD2 (5 bases each). The CDR3 spans 19 residues. Trimming pared 0 bases from V and 0 bases from J, leaving 21 bases between. The germline CDR1 and CDR2 sequences are ENHRY and SYGVKD. CDR3: CAISESGVATVLSSYEQYF. The CDR3 DNA sequence: TGTGCCATCAGTGAGTCGGGGGTGGCGACAGTCTTGAGCTCCTACGAGCAGTACTTC.

The chain couples TRBV5-1 to TRBJ2-7; D possibly corresponds to TRBD2 (7 bases). CDR1 is SGHRS and CDR2 is YFSETQ in the germline V gene. The CDR3 consists of 14 residues. V dropped 1 base and J dropped 7 bases, with 15 bases sitting between them. In DNA form, the CDR3 reads TGCGCCAGCAGCTTGACGGGGGGCTCAGGGGAGCAGTACTTC. Residues: CASSLTGGSGEQYF.

Only one count was recorded for this clone. This chain uses TRBV19 with TRBJ2-1; D gene ambiguous. Germline assignment: CDR1 LNHDA and CDR2 SQIVND (reference sequence). V was cut by 5 bases and J by 4 bases, with 12 bases left in between. The CDR3 is 14 amino acids. The CDR3 bases are TGTGCCAGTAGTGAAGTGGAGCGATACAATGAGCAGTTCTTC. Residues: CASSEVERYNEQFF.

The chain combines TRBV4-3 with TRBJ2-7; TRBD1 aligns across 8 bases. CDR3 length: 16 residues. The V segment lost 1 base and the J segment 1 base; nucleotides outside the gene matches: 6. Germline values: CDR1 LGHNA, CDR2 YSLEER. The CDR3 reads CASSQGYGTGSYEQYF. CDR3 nucleotide sequence: TGCGCCAGCAGCCAAGGCTACGGGACAGGTTCCTACGAGCAGTACTTC.

This clone was seen only once. J is TRBJ2-1 and V is TRBV7-6, with 9 bases aligning to TRBD2. The CDR3 contains 14 residues. After removal of 1 base from V and 6 bases from J, the junction contained 1 base not matched to a gene. CDR1 and CDR2 from the germline V gene are SGHVS and FNYEAQ. This CDR3 reads CASSLGGRANEQFF. The CDR3 DNA reads TGTGCCAGCAGCTTAGGCGGGAGGGCCAATGAGCAGTTCTTC.

The V call is TRBV15, the J call TRBJ1-3, with 7 bases lining up with TRBD1. This CDR3 is 15 amino acids long. J was trimmed by 2 bases and V by 6 bases; bases with no gene match: 7. Germline loops: CDR1 LNHNV, CDR2 YYDKDF (reference sequence). This chain's CDR3 is CATSLDRDPGNTIYF. CDR3 sequence (DNA): TGTGCCACCAGTCTAGACAGGGACCCTGGAAACACCATATATTTT.

The rearrangement uses TRBV10-3 and TRBJ2-7; TRBD1 matches 10 bases. Germline V gene lookup returns CDR1 ENHRY and CDR2 SYGVKD. V lost 4 bases and J lost 3; bases outside the gene matches: 3. The CDR3 is made up of 14 amino acids. The CDR3 protein is CAISGDRGVYEQYF. The DNA of the CDR3 is TGTGCCATCAGTGGGGACAGGGGTGTCTACGAGCAGTACTTC.

J is TRBJ2-3 and V is TRBV7-3; D remains ambiguous. The CDR3 is 16 amino acids. With 4 bases removed from V and 0 bases from J, the gap between germline ends came to 14 bases. The germline V gene encodes CDR1 SGHTA and CDR2 FQGTGA. CDR3 region: CASSSLPTSSTDTQYF. The CDR3 nucleotides read TGTGCCAGCAGCTCCCTGCCAACGTCTAGCACAGATACGCAGTATTTT.

The chain has TRBV5-5 and TRBJ2-7, with TRBD1 identical over 8 bases. The CDR3 covers 15 residues. The V and J ends lost 3 bases and 2 bases, in that order; junction bases with no gene match: 7. Germline-derived CDR1 and CDR2 are SGHKS and YYEKEE (reference sequence). CDR3 sequence: CASSSSVTGAYEQYF. The CDR3 bases are TGTGCCAGCAGCTCCTCCGTGACAGGGGCCTACGAGCAGTACTTC.

The chain links TRBV5-1 to TRBJ2-2, with TRBD2 matching over 13 bases. Looked up from germline, CDR1 is SGHRS and CDR2 is YFSETQ. This CDR3 contains 15 residues. Losses at the gene ends were 4 bases for V and 3 bases for J; bases not matched to a gene: 0. The CDR3 spells CASSGLAGDTGELFF. CDR3 in DNA: TGCGCCAGCAGCGGACTAGCGGGAGACACCGGGGAGCTGTTTTTT.

V gene TRBV18 combines with J gene TRBJ1-5; 7 bases match TRBD1. Germline lookup yields CDR1 KGHSH and CDR2 LQKENI. The V gene end was trimmed by 6 bases and the J gene end by 6 bases; junction bases not matched to a gene: 5. This CDR3 has 13 residues. CDR3 sequence (DNA): TGTGCCAGCTCCCCGACAGGGACTCAGCCCCAGCATTTT. It is translated as CASSPTGTQPQHF. The whole variable domain, filled in from reference TRBV18 and TRBJ1-5, reads NAGVMQNPRHLVRRRGQEARLRCSPMKGHSHVYWYRQLPEEGLKFMVYLQKENIIDESGMPKERFSAEFPKEGPSILRIQQVVRGDSAAYFCASSPTGTQPQHFGDGTRLSIL.

DNA of the CDR3: TGTGCCAGCAGTCCTCTCACAGACAATCAGCCCCAGCATTTT. This gives the protein CASSPLTDNQPQHF. This chain links TRBV27 with TRBJ1-5; D unresolved. The CDR3 consists of 14 residues. Germline loops: CDR1 MNHEY, CDR2 SMNVEV (reference sequence). The ends were cut back, 5 bases at V and 3 bases at J, with 11 bases in the middle.

This chain joins TRBV9 and TRBJ2-7; TRBD2 matches at 13 bases. With 4 bases clipped from V and 6 bases from J, the junction kept 10 bases outside the gene matches. CDR1 is SGDLS, CDR2 YYNGEE, per germline. The CDR3 is made up of 16 amino acids. In DNA form, the CDR3 reads TGTGCCAGCAGCTTCGGACTAGCGGGAGAGGGAGGCGAGCAGTACTTC. Encoded protein: CASSFGLAGEGGEQYF.

This clone has just one count. This chain's CDR3 is CASSLPGQTYEQYF. The CDR3 DNA reads as TGTGCCAGCAGCTTACCGGGACAGACCTACGAGCAGTACTTC. This chain uses TRBV7-8 with TRBJ2-7; 7 nucleotides agree with TRBD1. CDR3 size: 14 residues. The V and J ends lost 2 bases and 2 bases, in that order; junction bases with no gene match: 3. Germline values: CDR1 SGHVS, CDR2 FQNEAQ.

In nucleotides, the CDR3 is TGTGCCAGCAGTCCCGACAGATTCTCCTACGAGCAGTACTTC. Translation gives CASSPDRFSYEQYF. The chain recombines TRBV27 with TRBJ2-7, with a possible D match to TRBD1 (5 bases). Deletions cut 5 bases from V and 0 bases from J, with 11 bases between. The CDR3 runs to 14 residues. Per the germline V gene, CDR1 is MNHEY and CDR2 is SMNVEV (reference sequence).